Sequencing of this TCR beta chain was carried out in a study of blood T cell repertoires in COVID-19. Across the study: The origin of the acute and convalescent COVID-19 samples was the United States, Italy and Spain. Sample material is recorded as cDNA or gDNA derived from T cells, B-cell-depleted T cells, or PBMCs.

Trimming took off 2 bases at V and 5 bases at J, with 5 bases between the two ends. The CDR3 has 12 residues. This clone appeared many times. As processed by the authors: Reference gene primer amplification gave estimated nucleated cell counts. Assay: immunoSEQ multiplex PCR; the TCRdb copy retains only in-frame clones and omits some. The V and J calls and clone size were taken over from that table, and D and trimming were inferred from the DNA. The sample records 90,000 to 100,000 clones, roughly 80% being singletons. The TCR sequence derives from a woman older than 75 with acute or convalescent COVID-19. Sequenced sample: peripheral blood. V usage is TRBV12-3 or TRBV12-4 and J usage is TRBJ2-3; D remains ambiguous. CDR3 in amino acids: CASSLTGDTQYF. Here the CDR3 DNA reads TGTGCCAGCAGTTTAACCGGAGATACGCAGTATTTT.